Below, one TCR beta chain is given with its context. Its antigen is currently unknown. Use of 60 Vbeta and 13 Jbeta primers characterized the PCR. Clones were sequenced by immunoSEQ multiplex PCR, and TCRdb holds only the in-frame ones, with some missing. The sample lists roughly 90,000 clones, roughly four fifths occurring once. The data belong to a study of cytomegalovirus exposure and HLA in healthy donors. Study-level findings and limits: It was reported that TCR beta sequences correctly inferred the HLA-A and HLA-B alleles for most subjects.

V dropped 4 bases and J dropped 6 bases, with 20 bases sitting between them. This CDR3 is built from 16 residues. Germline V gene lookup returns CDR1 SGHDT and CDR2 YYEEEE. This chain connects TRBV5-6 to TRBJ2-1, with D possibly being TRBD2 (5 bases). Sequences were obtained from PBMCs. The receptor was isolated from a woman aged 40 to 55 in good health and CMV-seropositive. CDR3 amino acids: CASSAPGRTAINEQFF. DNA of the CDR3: TGTGCCAGCAGCGCACCGGGAAGGACGGCGATCAATGAGCAGTTCTTC.